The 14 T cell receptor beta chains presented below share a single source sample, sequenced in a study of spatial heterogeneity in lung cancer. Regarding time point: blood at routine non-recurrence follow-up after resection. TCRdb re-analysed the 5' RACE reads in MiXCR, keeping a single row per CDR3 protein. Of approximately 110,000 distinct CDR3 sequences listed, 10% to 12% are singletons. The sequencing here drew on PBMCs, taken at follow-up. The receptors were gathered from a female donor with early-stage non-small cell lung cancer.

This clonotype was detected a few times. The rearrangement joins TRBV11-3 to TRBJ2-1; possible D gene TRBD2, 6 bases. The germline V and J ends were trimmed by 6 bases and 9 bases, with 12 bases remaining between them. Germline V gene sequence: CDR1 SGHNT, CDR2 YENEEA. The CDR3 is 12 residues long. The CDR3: CASSIGSTEQFF. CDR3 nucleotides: TGTGCCAGCAGTATCGGGAGTACTGAGCAGTTCTTC.

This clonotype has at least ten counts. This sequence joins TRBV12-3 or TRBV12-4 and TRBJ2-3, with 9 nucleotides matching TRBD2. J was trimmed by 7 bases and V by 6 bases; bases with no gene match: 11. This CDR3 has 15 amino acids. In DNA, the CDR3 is TGTGCCAGCAGCCCCCGGCAAGCGGGAGGCTATACGCAGTATTTT. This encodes CASSPRQAGGYTQYF.

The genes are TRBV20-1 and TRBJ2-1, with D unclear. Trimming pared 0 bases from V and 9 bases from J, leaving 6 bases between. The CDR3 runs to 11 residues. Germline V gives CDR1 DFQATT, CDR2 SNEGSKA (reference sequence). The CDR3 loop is CSARDRVEQFF. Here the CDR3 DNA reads TGCAGTGCTAGAGATCGTGTTGAGCAGTTCTTC.

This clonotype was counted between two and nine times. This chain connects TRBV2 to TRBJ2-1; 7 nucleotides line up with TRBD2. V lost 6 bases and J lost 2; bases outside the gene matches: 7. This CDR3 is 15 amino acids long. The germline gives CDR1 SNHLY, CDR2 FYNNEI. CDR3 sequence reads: CASSESGIAYNEQFF. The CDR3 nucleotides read TGTGCCAGCAGCGAAAGCGGGATTGCCTACAATGAGCAGTTCTTC.

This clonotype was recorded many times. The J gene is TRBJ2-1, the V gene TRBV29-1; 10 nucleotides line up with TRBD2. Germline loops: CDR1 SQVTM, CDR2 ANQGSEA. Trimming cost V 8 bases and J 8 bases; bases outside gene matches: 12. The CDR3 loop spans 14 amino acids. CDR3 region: CSHIVAGGGDEQFF. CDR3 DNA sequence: TGCAGCCACATCGTAGCGGGAGGCGGGGATGAGCAGTTCTTC.

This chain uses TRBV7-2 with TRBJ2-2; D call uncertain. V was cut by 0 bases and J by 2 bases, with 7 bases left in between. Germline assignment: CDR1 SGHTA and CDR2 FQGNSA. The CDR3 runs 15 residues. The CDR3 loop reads CASSLAQINTGELFF. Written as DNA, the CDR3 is TGTGCCAGCAGCTTAGCGCAGATTAACACCGGGGAGCTGTTTTTT.

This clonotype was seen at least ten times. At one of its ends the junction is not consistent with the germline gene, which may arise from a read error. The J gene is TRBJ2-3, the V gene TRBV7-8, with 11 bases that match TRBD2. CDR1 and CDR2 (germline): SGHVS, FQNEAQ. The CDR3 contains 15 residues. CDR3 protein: CASSVAGGSTDTQYF. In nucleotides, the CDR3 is TGTGCCAGCAGCGTAGCGGGAGGGAGCACAGATACGCAGTATTTT. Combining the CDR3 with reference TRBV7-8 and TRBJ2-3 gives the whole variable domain GAGVSQSPRYKVAKRGQDVALRCDPISGHVSLFWYQQALGQGPEFLTYFQNEAQLDKSGLPSDRFFAERPEGSVSTLKIQRTQQEDSAVYLCASSVAGGSTDTQYFGPGTRLTVL.

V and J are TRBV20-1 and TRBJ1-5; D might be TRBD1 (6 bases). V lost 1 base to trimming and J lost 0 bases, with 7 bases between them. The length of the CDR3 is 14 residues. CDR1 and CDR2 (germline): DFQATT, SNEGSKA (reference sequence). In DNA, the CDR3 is TGCAGTGCTAGAGTAGGGGGTAGCAATCAGCCCCAGCATTTT. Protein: CSARVGGSNQPQHF.

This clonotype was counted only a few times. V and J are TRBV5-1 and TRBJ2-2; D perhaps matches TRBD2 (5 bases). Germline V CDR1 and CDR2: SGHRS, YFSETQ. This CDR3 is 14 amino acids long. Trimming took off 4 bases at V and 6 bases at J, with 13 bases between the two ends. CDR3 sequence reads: CASSELVDAGELFF. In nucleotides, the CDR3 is TGCGCCAGCAGCGAACTAGTTGACGCCGGGGAGCTGTTTTTT. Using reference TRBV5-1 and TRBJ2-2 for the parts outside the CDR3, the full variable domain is KAGVTQTPRYLIKTRGQQVTLSCSPISGHRSVSWYQQTPGQGLQFLFEYFSETQRNKGNFPGRFSGRQFSNSRSEMNVSTLELGDSALYLCASSELVDAGELFFGEGSRLTVL.

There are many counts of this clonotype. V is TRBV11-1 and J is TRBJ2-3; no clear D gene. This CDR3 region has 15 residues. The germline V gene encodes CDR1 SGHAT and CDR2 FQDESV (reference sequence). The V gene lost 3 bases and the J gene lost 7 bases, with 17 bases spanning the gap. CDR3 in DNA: TGTGCCAGCAGCTTGCTGGGCCCCGATGGGAATACGCAGTATTTT. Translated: CASSLLGPDGNTQYF.

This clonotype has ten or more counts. The CDR3 sequence: CASSLDSTKQYF. CDR3 sequence (DNA): TGTGCCAGCAGCCTGGACAGTACCAAGCAGTACTTC. The rearrangement links TRBV12-3 or TRBV12-4 to TRBJ2-7; weak D call: TRBD1 (6 bases). The CDR3 is 12 amino acids. V lost 6 bases to trimming and J lost 8 bases, with 14 bases between them.

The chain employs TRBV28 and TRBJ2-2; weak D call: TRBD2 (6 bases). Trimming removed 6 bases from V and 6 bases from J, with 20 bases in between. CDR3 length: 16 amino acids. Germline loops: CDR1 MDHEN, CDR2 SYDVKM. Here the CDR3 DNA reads TGTGCCAGCAGCCCCTCCTTAGCGGCACGACCCGGGGAGCTGTTTTTT. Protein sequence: CASSPSLAARPGELFF.

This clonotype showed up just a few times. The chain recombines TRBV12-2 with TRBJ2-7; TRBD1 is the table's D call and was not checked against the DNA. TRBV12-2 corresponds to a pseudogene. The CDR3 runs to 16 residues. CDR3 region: CASRLVDRTGLYEQYV. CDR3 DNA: TGTGCAAGTCGCTTAGTGGACCGGACAGGGCTCTACGAGCAGTACGTC.

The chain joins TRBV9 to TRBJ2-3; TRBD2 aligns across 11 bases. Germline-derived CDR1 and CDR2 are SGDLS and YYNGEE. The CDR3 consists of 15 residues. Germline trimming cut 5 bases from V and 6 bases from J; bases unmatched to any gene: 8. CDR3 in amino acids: CASSSTSGIRDTQYF. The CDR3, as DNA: TGTGCCAGCAGTTCGACTAGCGGGATCCGGGATACGCAGTATTTT.